This TCR beta chain appears in the sequencing data of a study of T cell clones after liver transplantation. Background on the study: Tolerance: complete withdrawal held at least one year, liver enzymes staying within twice normal. Samples came pre-transplant, pre-randomization before withdrawal, and post-randomization after withdrawal ended.

The protocol was immunoSEQ multiplex PCR, while the TCRdb copy is restricted to in-frame clones and leaves out a portion. The sample lists over 70,000 clones; under 90% were seen once. Worth noting for this clone: Antigen unknown.

Findings and limits, study-wide: A larger donor-reactive than third-party decline suggested partial antigen-specific deletion.

The V end lost 1 base, the J end lost 8 bases, and 11 bases lay between the germline ends. CDR1 is SEHNR, CDR2 FQNEAQ, per germline (reference sequence). The CDR3 loop spans 14 amino acids. The chain has TRBV7-9 and TRBJ1-4; no clear D. The source was CD4+ T cells from blood, collected 12 months after liver transplant. The receptor comes from a human patient who received a liver transplant. Some T cells may be transferred from the graft donor. The CDR3 nucleotides are TGTGCCAGCAGCTTAGTGGCGGGTAGCGAAAAACTGTTTTTT. This translates into CASSLVAGSEKLFF.